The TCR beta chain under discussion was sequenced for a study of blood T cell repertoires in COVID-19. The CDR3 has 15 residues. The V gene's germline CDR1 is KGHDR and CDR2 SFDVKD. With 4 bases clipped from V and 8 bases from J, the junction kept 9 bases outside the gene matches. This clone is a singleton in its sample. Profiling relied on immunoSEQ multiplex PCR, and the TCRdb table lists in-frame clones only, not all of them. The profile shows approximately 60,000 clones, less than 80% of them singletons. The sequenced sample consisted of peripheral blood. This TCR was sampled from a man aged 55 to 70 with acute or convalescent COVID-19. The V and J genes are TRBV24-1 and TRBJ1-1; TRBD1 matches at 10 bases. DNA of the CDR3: TGTGCCACCAGTGACTCGGGGACAGGGGATACCGAAGCTTTCTTT. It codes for CATSDSGTGDTEAFF.